This T cell receptor (beta chain) appears in the sequencing data of a study of blood T cells in healthy people across ages. Study-level points and caveats: Diversity was higher, and naive CD4+ cells more numerous, in long-lived donors than in aged donors.

As to this clonotype: Its specificity is not known.

The V end was cut by 5 bases, the J end by 2 bases, with 15 bases between. Germline V CDR1 and CDR2: MNHNY, SVGAGI (reference sequence). The CDR3 covers 15 residues. A second PCR, run for 7 to 11 cycles, used a sample-barcoded 5' primer plus a J-beta primer mix. TCRdb recomputed calls from the 5' RACE reads with MiXCR, one row per CDR3 protein. The repertoire holds about 900,000 distinct CDR3 sequences, with approximately 59% as singletons. The sequenced material came from blood. The origin of this receptor is a man younger than 40 in good health. The gene calls are TRBV6-6 and TRBJ2-5; possible D gene TRBD2, 6 bases. The CDR3 sequence: CASSPDSGNQETQYF. In nucleotides, the CDR3 is TGTGCCAGCAGTCCTGATAGCGGAAATCAAGAGACCCAGTACTTC.